The sequence of this T cell receptor (beta chain) was determined in a study of blood T cell repertoires in COVID-19. Study-level information: Sites across the United States, Italy and Spain contributed samples from acute and convalescent COVID-19. Sources were T cells, B-cell-depleted T cells, or PBMCs; the material itself was cDNA or gDNA.

Source study methods: Amplifying reference gene primers gave estimates of nucleated cell counts. Generated by immunoSEQ multiplex PCR, the TCRdb table keeps only in-frame clones and is missing some. V and J calls and clone size are those listed in that table; D and trimming were worked out from the DNA. Among 140,000 to 150,000 clones listed, less than 90% were seen once. Assignments of participants to cohorts depended upon their own reported clinical history. This CDR3 contains 13 residues. Germline assignment: CDR1 MNHEY and CDR2 SVGAGI. V was pared by 6 bases and J by 4 bases, with 10 bases between.

The sequence was obtained from a woman aged 50 to 65 who had been exposed to COVID-19. The chain has TRBV6-5 and TRBJ2-1, with a weak D call TRBD2 (6 bases). The sample consisted of PBMCs or T cells enriched from blood (not recorded which). Here the CDR3 reads CASRGLFYNEQFF. The CDR3 coding sequence is TGTGCCAGCAGGGGACTGTTTTACAATGAGCAGTTCTTC.